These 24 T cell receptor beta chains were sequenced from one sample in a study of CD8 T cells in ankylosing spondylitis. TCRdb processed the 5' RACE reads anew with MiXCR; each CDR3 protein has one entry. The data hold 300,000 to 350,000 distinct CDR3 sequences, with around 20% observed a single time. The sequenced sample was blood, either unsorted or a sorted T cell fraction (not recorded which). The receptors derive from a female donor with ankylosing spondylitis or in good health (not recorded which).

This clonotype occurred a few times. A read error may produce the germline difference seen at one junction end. The CDR3 DNA follows: TGTGCCAGCAGTATCCCGGGACAGCAACAGGACTTC. This sequence encodes CASSIPGQQQDF. This rearrangement joins TRBV28 to TRBJ2-5; the match to TRBD1 covers 7 bases. Germline CDR1 is MDHEN and CDR2 is SYDVKM. The CDR3 sequence is 12 residues long.

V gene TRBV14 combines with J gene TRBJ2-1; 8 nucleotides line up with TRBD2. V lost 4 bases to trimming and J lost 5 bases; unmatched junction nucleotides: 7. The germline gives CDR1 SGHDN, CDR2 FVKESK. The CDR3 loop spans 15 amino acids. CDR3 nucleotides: TGTGCCAGCAGCCGGCGGCTAGCGGGTAACAATGAGCAGTTCTTC. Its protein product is CASSRRLAGNNEQFF. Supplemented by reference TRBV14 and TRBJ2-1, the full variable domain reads EAGVTQFPSHSVIEKGQTVTLRCDPISGHDNLYWYRRVMGKEIKFLLHFVKESKQDESGMPNNRFLAERTGGTYSTLKVQPAELEDSGVYFCASSRRLAGNNEQFFGPGTRLTVL.

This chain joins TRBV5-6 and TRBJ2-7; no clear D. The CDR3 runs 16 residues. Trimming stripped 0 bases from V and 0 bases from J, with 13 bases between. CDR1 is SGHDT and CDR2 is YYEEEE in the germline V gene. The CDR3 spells CASSLALTGHSYEQYF. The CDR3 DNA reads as TGTGCCAGCAGCTTGGCCTTGACGGGCCACTCCTACGAGCAGTACTTC.

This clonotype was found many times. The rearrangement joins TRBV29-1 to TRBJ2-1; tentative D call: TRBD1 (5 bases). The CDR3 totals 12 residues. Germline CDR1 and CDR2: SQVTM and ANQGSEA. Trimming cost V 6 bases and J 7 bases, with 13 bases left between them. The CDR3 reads CSVQESRNEQFF. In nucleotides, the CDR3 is TGCAGCGTACAGGAGTCACGTAATGAGCAGTTCTTC.

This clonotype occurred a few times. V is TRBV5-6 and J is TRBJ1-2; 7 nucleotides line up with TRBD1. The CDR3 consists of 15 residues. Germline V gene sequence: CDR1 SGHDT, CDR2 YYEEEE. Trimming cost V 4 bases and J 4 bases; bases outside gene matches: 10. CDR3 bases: TGTGCCAGCAGCCTTCGACAGGGTGGTAGCTATGGCTACACCTTC. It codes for CASSLRQGGSYGYTF.

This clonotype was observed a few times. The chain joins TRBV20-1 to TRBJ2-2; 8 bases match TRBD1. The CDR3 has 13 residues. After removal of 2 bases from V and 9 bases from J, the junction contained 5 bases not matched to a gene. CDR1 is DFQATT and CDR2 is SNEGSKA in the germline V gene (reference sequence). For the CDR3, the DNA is TGCAGTGCTAGACCCGGACAGGGTTGGGAGCTGTTTTTT. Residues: CSARPGQGWELFF.

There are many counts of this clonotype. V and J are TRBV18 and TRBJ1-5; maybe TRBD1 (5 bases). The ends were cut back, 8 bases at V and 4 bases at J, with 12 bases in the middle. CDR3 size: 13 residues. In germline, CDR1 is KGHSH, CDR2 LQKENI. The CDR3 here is CASLAGVNQPQHF. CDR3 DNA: TGTGCCAGCCTGGCGGGGGTTAATCAGCCCCAGCATTTT.

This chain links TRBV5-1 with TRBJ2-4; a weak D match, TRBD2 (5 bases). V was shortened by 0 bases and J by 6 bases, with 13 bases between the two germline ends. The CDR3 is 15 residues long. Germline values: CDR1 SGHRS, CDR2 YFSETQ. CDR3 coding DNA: TGCGCCAGCAGCTTGGCCATCGATGGACTAAACATTCAGTACTTC. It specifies CASSLAIDGLNIQYF.

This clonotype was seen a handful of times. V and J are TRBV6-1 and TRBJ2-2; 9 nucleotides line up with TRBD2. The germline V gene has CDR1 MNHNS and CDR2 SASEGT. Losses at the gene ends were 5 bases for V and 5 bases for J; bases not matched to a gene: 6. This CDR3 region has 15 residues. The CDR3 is CASSRTSVRTGELFF. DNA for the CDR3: TGTGCCAGCAGTCGGACTAGCGTTCGTACCGGGGAGCTGTTTTTT.

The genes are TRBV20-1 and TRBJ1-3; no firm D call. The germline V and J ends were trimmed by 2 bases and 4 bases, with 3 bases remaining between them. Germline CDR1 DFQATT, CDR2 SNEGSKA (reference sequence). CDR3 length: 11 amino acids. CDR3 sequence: CSARKGNTIYF. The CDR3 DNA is TGCAGTGCTAGAAAAGGAAACACCATATATTTT.

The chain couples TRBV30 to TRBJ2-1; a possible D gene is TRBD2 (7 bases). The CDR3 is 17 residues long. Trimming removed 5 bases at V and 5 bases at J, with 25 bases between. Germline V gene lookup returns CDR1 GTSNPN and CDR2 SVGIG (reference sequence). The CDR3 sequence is CAWGGGSKGGWNNEQFF. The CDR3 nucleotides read TGTGCCTGGGGCGGGGGTAGCAAAGGGGGGTGGAACAATGAGCAGTTCTTC. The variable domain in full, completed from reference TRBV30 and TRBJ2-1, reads SQTIHQWPATLVQPVGSPLSLECTVEGTSNPNLYWYRQAAGRGLQLLFYSVGIGQISSEVPQNLSASRPQDRQFILSSKKLLLSDSGFYLCAWGGGSKGGWNNEQFFGPGTRLTVL.

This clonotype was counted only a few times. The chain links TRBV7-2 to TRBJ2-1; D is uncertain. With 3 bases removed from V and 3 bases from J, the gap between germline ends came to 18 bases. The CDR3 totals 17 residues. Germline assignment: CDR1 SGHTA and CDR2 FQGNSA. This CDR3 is CASSFATISGIYNEQFF. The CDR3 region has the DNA TGTGCCAGCAGCTTCGCAACTATTTCGGGCATCTACAATGAGCAGTTCTTC.

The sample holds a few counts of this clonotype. In DNA, the CDR3 is TGTGCCAGCAGCGTGGCAGGGAACACCGGGGAGCTGTTTTTT. Its translation: CASSVAGNTGELFF. The chain employs TRBV9 and TRBJ2-2; D not certain. Germline CDR1 and CDR2: SGDLS and YYNGEE. CDR3 length: 14 amino acids. The V end was cut by 2 bases, the J end by 1 base, with 6 bases between. Full variable domain (remainder filled in from reference TRBV9 and TRBJ2-2): DSGVTQTPKHLITATGQRVTLRCSPRSGDLSVYWYQQSLDQGLQFLIQYYNGEERAKGNILERFSAQQFPDLHSELNLSSLELGDSALYFCASSVAGNTGELFFGEGSRLTVL.

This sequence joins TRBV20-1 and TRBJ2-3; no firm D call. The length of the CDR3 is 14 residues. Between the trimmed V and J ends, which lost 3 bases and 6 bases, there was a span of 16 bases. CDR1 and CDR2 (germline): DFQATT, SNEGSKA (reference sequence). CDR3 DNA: TGCAGTGCTAGCTCTAGGCCAGTCGGGGATACGCAGTATTTT. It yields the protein CSASSRPVGDTQYF.

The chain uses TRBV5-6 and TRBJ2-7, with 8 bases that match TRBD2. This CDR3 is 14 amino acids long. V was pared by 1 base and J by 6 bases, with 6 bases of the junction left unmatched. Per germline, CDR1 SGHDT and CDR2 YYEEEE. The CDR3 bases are TGTGCCAGCAGCTTGAGGGCGGGAGGAGGCGAGCAGTACTTC. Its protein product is CASSLRAGGGEQYF.

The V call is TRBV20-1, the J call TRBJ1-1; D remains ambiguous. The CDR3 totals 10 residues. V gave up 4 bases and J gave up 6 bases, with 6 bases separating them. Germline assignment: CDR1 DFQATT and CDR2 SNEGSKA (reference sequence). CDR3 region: CSAIGPEAFF. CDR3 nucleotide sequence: TGCAGTGCTATTGGACCTGAAGCTTTCTTT.

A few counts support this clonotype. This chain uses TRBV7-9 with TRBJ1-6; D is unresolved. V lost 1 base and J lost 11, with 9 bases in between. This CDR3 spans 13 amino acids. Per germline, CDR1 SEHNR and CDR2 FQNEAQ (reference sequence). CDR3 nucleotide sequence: TGTGCCAGCAGCTTAGTGGCAGAAACACCCCTCCACTTT. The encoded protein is CASSLVAETPLHF.

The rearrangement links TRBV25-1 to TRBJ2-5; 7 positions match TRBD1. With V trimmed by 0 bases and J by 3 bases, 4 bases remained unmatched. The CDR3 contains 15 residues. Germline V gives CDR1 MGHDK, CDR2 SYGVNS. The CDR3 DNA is TGTGCCAGCAGTGAATATAGGGGGCGAGAAGAGACCCAGTACTTC. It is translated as CASSEYRGREETQYF.

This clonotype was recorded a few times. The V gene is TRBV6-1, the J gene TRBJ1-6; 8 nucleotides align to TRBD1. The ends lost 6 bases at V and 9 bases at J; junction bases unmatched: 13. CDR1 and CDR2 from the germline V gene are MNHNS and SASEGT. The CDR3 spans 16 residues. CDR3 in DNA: TGTGCCAGCAGCCGCGCGACAGGGGTTGAAGTTTCACCCCTCCACTTT. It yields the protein CASSRATGVEVSPLHF.

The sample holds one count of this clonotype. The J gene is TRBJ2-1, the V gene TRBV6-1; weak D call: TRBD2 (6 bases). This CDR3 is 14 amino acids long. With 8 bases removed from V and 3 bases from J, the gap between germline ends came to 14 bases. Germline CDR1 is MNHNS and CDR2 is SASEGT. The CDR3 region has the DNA TGTGCCAGCTCCGACCGGGACTTCTACAATGAGCAGTTCTTC. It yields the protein CASSDRDFYNEQFF.

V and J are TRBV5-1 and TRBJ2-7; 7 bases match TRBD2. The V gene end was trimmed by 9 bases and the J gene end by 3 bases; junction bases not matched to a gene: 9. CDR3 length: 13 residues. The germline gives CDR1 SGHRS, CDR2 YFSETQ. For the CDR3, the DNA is TGCGCCACCAAACGGCAGCGGGGCTACGAGCAGTACTTC. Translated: CATKRQRGYEQYF.

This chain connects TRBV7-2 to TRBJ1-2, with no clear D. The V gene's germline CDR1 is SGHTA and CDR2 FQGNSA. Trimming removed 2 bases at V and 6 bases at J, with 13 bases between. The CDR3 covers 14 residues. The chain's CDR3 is CASSLKAYPDGYTF. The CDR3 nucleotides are TGTGCCAGCAGCTTAAAGGCCTACCCGGATGGCTACACCTTC.

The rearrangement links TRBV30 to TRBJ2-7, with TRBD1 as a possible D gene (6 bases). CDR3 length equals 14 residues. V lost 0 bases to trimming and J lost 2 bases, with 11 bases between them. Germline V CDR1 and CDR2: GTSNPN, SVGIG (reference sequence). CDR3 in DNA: TGTGCCTGGAGTGTAGGGGGAGTTACCTACGAGCAGTACTTC. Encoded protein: CAWSVGGVTYEQYF. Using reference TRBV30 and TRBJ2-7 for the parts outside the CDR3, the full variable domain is SQTIHQWPATLVQPVGSPLSLECTVEGTSNPNLYWYRQAAGRGLQLLFYSVGIGQISSEVPQNLSASRPQDRQFILSSKKLLLSDSGFYLCAWSVGGVTYEQYFGPGTRLTVT.

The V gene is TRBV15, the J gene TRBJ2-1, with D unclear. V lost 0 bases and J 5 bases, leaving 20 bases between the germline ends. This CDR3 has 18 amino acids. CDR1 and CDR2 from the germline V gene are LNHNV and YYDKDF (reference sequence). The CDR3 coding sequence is TGTGCCACCAGCAGAGATAGAACAGCCTTGTCGCTCGACAATGAGCAGTTCTTC. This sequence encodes CATSRDRTALSLDNEQFF.